The 16 T cell receptor beta chains in this list originate from one sample, sequenced in a study of control samples from healthy donors and cancer patients. Profiling relied on immunoSEQ multiplex PCR, and the TCRdb table lists in-frame clones only, not all of them. This sample has around 180,000 clones; 94% occur once, and the top ten carry 1.3%. The source material was blood. These receptor sequences come from a woman aged 18-30 years in good health.

This chain uses TRBV3-1 (or the pseudogene TRBV3-2) with TRBJ2-3, with TRBD2 matching over 8 bases. Germline lookup yields CDR1 LGHDT and CDR2 YNNKEL (reference sequence). The V gene end was trimmed by 3 bases and the J gene end by 2 bases; junction bases not matched to a gene: 7. The CDR3 contains 16 residues. Here the CDR3 DNA reads TGTGCCAGCAGCCATCGAGTTAGCGGGGCCACAGATACGCAGTATTTT. It translates to CASSHRVSGATDTQYF.

There are a few counts of this clone. V usage is TRBV28 and J usage is TRBJ2-7; D is perhaps TRBD1 or TRBD2 (5 bases each). The germline gives CDR1 MDHEN, CDR2 SYDVKM. The CDR3 totals 14 residues. V lost 4 bases, J lost 3 bases, and 13 bases lay in between. The CDR3 nucleotides are TGTGCCAGCAGTTCGTACCGGGACGGCTACGAGCAGTACTTC. Its translation: CASSSYRDGYEQYF.

Written as DNA, the CDR3 is TGTGCCACCACACCCCCCGAGGAAGTCTACAATGAGCAGTTCTTC. Translated: CATTPPEEVYNEQFF. J is TRBJ2-1 and V is TRBV28; D gene ambiguous. V lost 10 bases to trimming and J lost 3 bases, with 19 bases between them. CDR1 and CDR2 from the germline V gene are MDHEN and SYDVKM. The CDR3 consists of 15 residues.

This sequence joins TRBV29-1 and TRBJ2-1; D call uncertain. The CDR3 sequence is 14 residues long. V lost 7 bases to trimming and J lost 2 bases, with 15 bases between them. Germline CDR1 is SQVTM and CDR2 is ANQGSEA. Written as DNA, the CDR3 is TGCAGCGCGGGCGTCCGTTTAGCCTACAATGAGCAGTTCTTC. It encodes CSAGVRLAYNEQFF.

The chain recombines TRBV24-1 with TRBJ2-1, with D perhaps TRBD2 (6 bases). CDR3 length: 16 residues. Germline V gene lookup returns CDR1 KGHDR and CDR2 SFDVKD. V was clipped by 0 bases and J by 3 bases, with 11 bases between them. Here the CDR3 reads CATSDLAGKDYNEQFF. As DNA, the CDR3 is TGTGCCACCAGTGATTTGGCGGGGAAGGACTACAATGAGCAGTTCTTC.

V is TRBV7-9 and J is TRBJ2-1; perhaps D is TRBD1 or TRBD2 (5 bases each). Trimming shortened V by 6 bases and J by 5 bases, and 14 bases separated the two germline ends. This CDR3 has 14 amino acids. The V gene's germline CDR1 is SEHNR and CDR2 FQNEAQ (reference sequence). DNA for the CDR3: TGTGCCAGCAGTCTCGGGACCGCTAACAATGAGCAGTTCTTC. Amino acid sequence: CASSLGTANNEQFF.

This chain links TRBV4-3 with TRBJ2-1, with 10 bases matching TRBD2. The CDR3 has 17 amino acids. Germline-derived CDR1 and CDR2 are LGHNA and YSLEER. Trimming took 0 bases from V and 3 from J; bases not matched to a gene: 5. CDR3 DNA sequence: TGCGCCAGCAGCCAAGAAGTCGGACTAGCGGTCTACAATGAGCAGTTCTTC. This sequence encodes CASSQEVGLAVYNEQFF.

V is TRBV4-1 and J is TRBJ1-4; tentative D call: TRBD1 (5 bases). Germline CDR1 is MGHRA and CDR2 is YSYEKL. The CDR3 extends over 15 amino acids. V was clipped by 6 bases and J by 8 bases, with 19 bases between them. The CDR3 here is CASRSRGDLGEKLFF. Here the CDR3 DNA reads TGCGCCAGCAGGTCACGGGGGGACCTTGGGGAAAAACTGTTTTTT.

V and J are TRBV28 and TRBJ2-3; 7 positions agree with TRBD2. This CDR3 contains 14 residues. V shed 5 bases, J shed 2 bases, and the junction held 4 bases outside the gene matches. CDR1 MDHEN and CDR2 SYDVKM come from the germline V gene. The CDR3 DNA is TGTGCCAGCAGTGTAGCGGGCGCCACAGATACGCAGTATTTT. Residues: CASSVAGATDTQYF. The whole variable domain, filled in from reference TRBV28 and TRBJ2-3, reads DVKVTQSSRYLVKRTGEKVFLECVQDMDHENMFWYRQDPGLGLRLIYFSYDVKMKEKGDIPEGYSVSREKKERFSLILESASTNQTSMYLCASSVAGATDTQYFGPGTRLTVL.

This chain uses TRBV7-2 with TRBJ2-7; D is uncertain. Trimming took 1 base from V and 0 from J, leaving 7 bases between them. This CDR3 has 14 amino acids. CDR1 is SGHTA and CDR2 is FQGNSA in the germline V gene. CDR3 DNA: TGTGCCAGCAGCTTAGGGGCTAGCTCCTACGAGCAGTACTTC. This gives the protein CASSLGASSYEQYF.

The CDR3, as DNA: TGTGCCAGCAGCGTAGGGGGGACGCACCCTATGAACACTGAAGCTTTCTTT. It encodes CASSVGGTHPMNTEAFF. This chain links TRBV9 with TRBJ1-1; TRBD1 might be the D (5 bases). The CDR3 length is 17 residues. Germline-derived CDR1 and CDR2 are SGDLS and YYNGEE. V was cut by 0 bases and J by 0 bases, with 15 bases left in between.

This clone was recorded once. This chain joins TRBV28 and TRBJ2-3, with a weak D call TRBD1 (6 bases). The CDR3 contains 17 residues. The germline V and J ends were trimmed by 5 bases and 1 base, with 19 bases remaining between them. CDR1 is MDHEN, CDR2 SYDVKM, per germline. The CDR3 region has the DNA TGTGCCAGCAGTCCCCGCCGATGGGGGCGCGGCACAGATACGCAGTATTTT. Protein: CASSPRRWGRGTDTQYF.

This chain links TRBV28 with TRBJ1-1, with D possibly being TRBD1 (5 bases). V lost 8 bases and J 1 base, leaving 17 bases between the germline ends. The CDR3 is 15 amino acids. Germline CDR1 and CDR2: MDHEN and SYDVKM. CDR3: CASHDSGVTNTEAFF. Here the CDR3 DNA reads TGTGCCAGCCACGACAGCGGAGTAACGAACACTGAAGCTTTCTTT. The variable domain in full, with the rest retrieved from reference TRBV28 and TRBJ1-1, is DVKVTQSSRYLVKRTGEKVFLECVQDMDHENMFWYRQDPGLGLRLIYFSYDVKMKEKGDIPEGYSVSREKKERFSLILESASTNQTSMYLCASHDSGVTNTEAFFGQGTRLTVV.

The rearrangement links TRBV24-1 to TRBJ2-3, with D possibly being TRBD1 (5 bases). Trimming left V 9 bases short and J 3 bases short, with 9 bases between. Germline CDR1 KGHDR, CDR2 SFDVKD. The CDR3 contains 12 residues. The CDR3 DNA reads as TGTGCCACCCGGTCAGGGACAGATACGCAGTATTTT. Protein sequence: CATRSGTDTQYF.

The J gene is TRBJ2-7, the V gene TRBV28, with 9 bases aligning to TRBD1. Germline V CDR1 and CDR2: MDHEN, SYDVKM. With 11 bases clipped from V and 5 bases from J, the junction kept 7 bases outside the gene matches. The CDR3 consists of 12 residues. The DNA for the CDR3 is TGTGCCGGGGGCCGGGACAGGGACGAGCAGTACTTC. This translates into CAGGRDRDEQYF. Based on the CDR3 plus reference TRBV28 and TRBJ2-7, the full variable domain is DVKVTQSSRYLVKRTGEKVFLECVQDMDHENMFWYRQDPGLGLRLIYFSYDVKMKEKGDIPEGYSVSREKKERFSLILESASTNQTSMYLCAGGRDRDEQYFGPGTRLTVT.

This chain connects TRBV25-1 to TRBJ1-2, with 7 nucleotides matching TRBD1. The CDR3 consists of 15 residues. V lost 8 bases and J lost 7; bases outside the gene matches: 16. Germline lookup yields CDR1 MGHDK and CDR2 SYGVNS. This chain's CDR3 is CASPNLLTGLTGYTF. As DNA, the CDR3 is TGTGCCAGCCCAAACCTTCTGACAGGGCTTACTGGCTACACCTTC.